The 6 T cell receptor beta chains reported below all come from one sample, sequenced in a study of cytomegalovirus exposure and HLA in healthy donors. The PCR employed 60 Vbeta primers together with 13 Jbeta primers. The table came from immunoSEQ multiplex PCR; TCRdb's copy has only in-frame clones and leaves some out. The table lists under 200,000 clones, roughly 80% of them singletons. The sequencing input was PBMCs. The receptor source for this set is a male donor in good health and CMV-seronegative.

The rearrangement links TRBV6-5 to TRBJ1-6; D not resolved. Germline lookup yields CDR1 MNHEY and CDR2 SVGAGI. V lost 5 bases to trimming and J lost 7 bases, with 9 bases between them. The CDR3 loop spans 13 amino acids. CDR3: CASSTRENSPLHF. The CDR3 DNA sequence: TGTGCCAGCAGTACTCGCGAGAATTCACCCCTCCACTTT.

The CDR3 bases are TGTGCCAGCAGTTACTTTTTAGGGGGCTCCTACGAGCAGTACTTC. This translates into CASSYFLGGSYEQYF. The chain uses TRBV6-5 and TRBJ2-7; D might be TRBD1 (6 bases). Trimming took 1 base from V and 0 from J, leaving 10 bases between them. This CDR3 has 15 amino acids. Looked up from germline, CDR1 is MNHEY and CDR2 is SVGAGI.

This CDR3 reads CASSQNEALYGYTF. DNA for the CDR3: TGTGCCAGCAGCCAGAACGAGGCCCTCTATGGCTACACCTTC. The chain recombines TRBV14 with TRBJ1-2; D uncertain. The V and J ends lost 3 bases and 4 bases respectively, with 12 bases between them. In germline, CDR1 is SGHDN, CDR2 FVKESK. This CDR3 contains 14 residues.

The rearrangement joins TRBV7-8 to TRBJ2-5; 9 nucleotides match TRBD1. The CDR3 is 14 amino acids. In germline, CDR1 is SGHVS, CDR2 FQNEAQ. The ends lost 1 base at V and 6 bases at J; junction bases unmatched: 3. CDR3 DNA: TGTGCCAGCAGCTTAGGGACAGGGGTGAAGACCCAGTACTTC. It is translated as CASSLGTGVKTQYF.

The gene calls are TRBV13 and TRBJ2-3; the match to TRBD2 covers 13 bases. The CDR3 sequence is 17 residues long. Losses at the gene ends were 5 bases for V and 3 bases for J; bases not matched to a gene: 8. The germline V gene has CDR1 PRHDT and CDR2 FYEKMQ (reference sequence). The CDR3 coding sequence is TGTGCCAGCAGCCTACGACTAGCGGGGGGCAGGACAGATACGCAGTATTTT. It specifies CASSLRLAGGRTDTQYF.

The J gene is TRBJ2-1, the V gene TRBV5-1; TRBD2 might be the D (5 bases). V was shortened by 1 base and J by 5 bases, with 13 bases between the two germline ends. The CDR3 runs 15 residues. Per germline, CDR1 SGHRS and CDR2 YFSETQ. DNA of the CDR3: TGCGCCAGCAGCTTGTCCGGGGTCAGTAACAATGAGCAGTTCTTC. Its protein is CASSLSGVSNNEQFF.